Below are 26 T cell receptor beta chains sequenced from a single sample in a study of blood T cell repertoires in COVID-19. The repertoire was sequenced with immunoSEQ multiplex PCR; TCRdb's copy has only in-frame clones and lacks some. Here the sample spans around 220,000 clones, around 86% being singletons. Specimen: peripheral blood. These receptors originate from a man aged 50-59 years with acute or convalescent COVID-19.

J is TRBJ1-1 and V is TRBV5-1; a weak D match, TRBD1 (5 bases). The V gene's germline CDR1 is SGHRS and CDR2 YFSETQ. The CDR3 is 17 residues long. V dropped 0 bases and J dropped 2 bases, with 17 bases sitting between them. The CDR3 here is CASSLEQAGWGNTEAFF. In nucleotides, the CDR3 is TGCGCCAGCAGCTTGGAACAGGCGGGGTGGGGCAACACTGAAGCTTTCTTT.

The chain employs TRBV11-2 and TRBJ1-3, with D perhaps TRBD1 (5 bases). The CDR3 covers 15 residues. With 5 bases removed from V and 1 base from J, the gap between germline ends came to 12 bases. Germline loops: CDR1 SGHAT, CDR2 FQNNGV. The CDR3 sequence is CASSGSGGSGNTIYF. DNA of the CDR3: TGTGCCAGCAGCGGTAGCGGGGGTTCTGGAAACACCATATATTTT.

V is TRBV19 and J is TRBJ1-4; D may be TRBD1 (6 bases). In germline, CDR1 is LNHDA, CDR2 SQIVND (reference sequence). The CDR3 totals 15 residues. V lost 6 bases to trimming and J lost 0 bases, with 11 bases between them. CDR3 in DNA: TGTGCCAGTAGGAGACAGGTTTCAACTAATGAAAAACTGTTTTTT. As protein: CASRRQVSTNEKLFF.

This chain links TRBV20-1 with TRBJ1-2, with 8 nucleotides matching TRBD1. The CDR3 is 14 residues long. V trimming: 3 bases; J trimming: 8 bases; junction bases outside the gene matches: 11. Germline CDR1 is DFQATT and CDR2 is SNEGSKA (reference sequence). The CDR3 nucleotides read TGCAGTGCTAGTAGGACAGGGCCACGGGGCGGCTACACCTTC. Translated: CSASRTGPRGGYTF.

The chain couples TRBV19 to TRBJ2-3; 15 positions match TRBD2. The V segment lost 3 bases and the J segment 6 bases; nucleotides outside the gene matches: 4. Germline lookup yields CDR1 LNHDA and CDR2 SQIVND (reference sequence). CDR3 length: 16 amino acids. The CDR3 here is CASSISGTSGGDTQYF. DNA of the CDR3: TGTGCCAGTAGTATCTCCGGGACTAGCGGGGGGGATACGCAGTATTTT. The variable domain in full, completed from reference TRBV19 and TRBJ2-3, reads DGGITQSPKYLFRKEGQNVTLSCEQNLNHDAMYWYRQDPGQGLRLIYYSQIVNDFQKGDIAEGYSVSREKKESFPLTVTSAQKNPTAFYLCASSISGTSGGDTQYFGPGTRLTVL.

The chain uses TRBV6-6 and TRBJ2-1; D gene ambiguous. The V and J ends lost 5 bases and 12 bases respectively, with 29 bases between them. This CDR3 is 17 amino acids long. Germline-derived CDR1 and CDR2 are MNHNY and SVGAGI (reference sequence). DNA for the CDR3: TGTGCCAGCAGTCGCCCCCGTCTCTCGCGCGAGGCGGCGAGGCAGTTCTTC. It specifies CASSRPRLSREAARQFF.

The rearrangement joins TRBV7-9 to TRBJ1-5; maybe TRBD1 (6 bases). The CDR3 spans 16 residues. Germline V CDR1 and CDR2: SEHNR, FQNEAQ (reference sequence). V was clipped by 6 bases and J by 5 bases, with 20 bases between them. CDR3 residues: CASSSYVTGPDQPQHF. DNA for the CDR3: TGTGCCAGCAGTTCCTACGTGACAGGCCCGGATCAGCCCCAGCATTTT.

The chain employs TRBV19 and TRBJ1-5; 11 nucleotides match TRBD1. The CDR3 consists of 14 residues. The V gene's germline CDR1 is LNHDA and CDR2 SQIVND (reference sequence). Unmatched junction bases numbered 0, after V lost 3 bases and J lost 5 bases. CDR3 region: CASSMGQGDQPQHF. The CDR3 bases are TGTGCCAGTAGTATGGGACAGGGGGATCAGCCCCAGCATTTT.

The chain employs TRBV18 and TRBJ1-5, with 7 bases aligning to TRBD1. The CDR3 has 18 residues. Germline CDR1 KGHSH, CDR2 LQKENI. Trimming took 2 bases from V and 3 from J; bases not matched to a gene: 13. CDR3 residues: CASSPTGQGGLNNQPQHF. The DNA of the CDR3 is TGTGCCAGCTCACCAACCGGGCAGGGGGGATTGAACAATCAGCCCCAGCATTTT.

The chain combines TRBV27 with TRBJ1-1; D is perhaps TRBD1 (6 bases). Germline V lookup: CDR1 MNHEY, CDR2 SMNVEV (reference sequence). The CDR3 length is 16 residues. Deletions cut 2 bases from V and 4 bases from J, with 17 bases between. CDR3 DNA: TGTGCCAGCAGTTTACTGGTCCGGGGGGCAGGCACTGAAGCTTTCTTT. It yields the protein CASSLLVRGAGTEAFF.

V usage is TRBV18 and J usage is TRBJ1-1; no reliable D call. Deletions cut 4 bases from V and 4 bases from J, with 16 bases between. The length of the CDR3 is 15 residues. CDR1 is KGHSH and CDR2 is LQKENI in the germline V gene. The CDR3 DNA reads TGTGCCAGCTCACGGTATGGGGATGCGGGCACTGAAGCTTTCTTT. Its translation is CASSRYGDAGTEAFF.

This rearrangement joins TRBV11-3 to TRBJ1-5; the match to TRBD1 covers 8 bases. The CDR3 has 14 residues. Trimming cost V 4 bases and J 9 bases; bases outside gene matches: 8. Germline V lookup: CDR1 SGHNT, CDR2 YENEEA. DNA for the CDR3: TGTGCCAGCAGCTCACACAGGGGGGGTGGGCCCCAGCATTTT. It specifies CASSSHRGGGPQHF. The full variable domain, rest sourced from reference TRBV11-3 and TRBJ1-5, is EAGVVQSPRYKIIEKKQPVAFWCNPISGHNTLYWYLQNLGQGPELLIRYENEEAVDDSQLPKDRFSAERLKGVDSTLKIQPAELGDSAVYLCASSSHRGGGPQHFGDGTRLSIL.

J is TRBJ1-6 and V is TRBV2; TRBD1 aligns across 7 bases. This CDR3 has 16 residues. V was clipped by 3 bases and J by 6 bases; unmatched bases: 8. Germline V gives CDR1 SNHLY, CDR2 FYNNEI. DNA of the CDR3: TGTGCCAGCAGTGAGGACAGGTTGGGGATTAATTCACCCCTCCACTTT. Protein product: CASSEDRLGINSPLHF.

The chain employs TRBV19 and TRBJ2-3; tentative D call: TRBD2 (7 bases). Germline CDR1 LNHDA, CDR2 SQIVND (reference sequence). The CDR3 runs 15 residues. With 7 bases removed from V and 4 bases from J, the gap between germline ends came to 18 bases. The CDR3 DNA follows: TGTGCCAGTACCCCATGGGGGGGGCGTCCAGATACGCAGTATTTT. Its translation is CASTPWGGRPDTQYF.

The V and J genes are TRBV11-2 and TRBJ1-1; 10 bases are shared with TRBD1. CDR3 size: 16 residues. The V segment lost 2 bases and the J segment 4 bases; nucleotides outside the gene matches: 7. Germline V CDR1 and CDR2: SGHAT, FQNNGV. CDR3 residues: CASSLSAGQGTTEAFF. In DNA form, the CDR3 reads TGTGCCAGCAGCTTATCTGCGGGACAGGGGACCACTGAAGCTTTCTTT.

The sample holds one count of this clone. This sequence joins TRBV10-3 and TRBJ1-6, with TRBD1 as a possible D gene (5 bases). Germline V gene sequence: CDR1 ENHRY, CDR2 SYGVKD. The CDR3 has 14 amino acids. Trimming shortened V by 8 bases and J by 5 bases, and 13 bases separated the two germline ends. The CDR3 sequence: CAIGAGVNNSPLHF. In nucleotides, the CDR3 is TGTGCCATCGGGGCAGGCGTCAATAATTCACCCCTCCACTTT.

The chain combines TRBV9 with TRBJ2-6; a weak D match, TRBD1 (6 bases). The CDR3 runs 18 residues. Trimming stripped 2 bases from V and 1 base from J, with 16 bases between. The germline V gene encodes CDR1 SGDLS and CDR2 YYNGEE. The CDR3 nucleotides are TGTGCCAGCAGCGTCAAACAGGGAGCCGCGTCTGGGGCCAACGTCCTGACTTTC. It translates to CASSVKQGAASGANVLTF.

This clone came up once. V is TRBV9 and J is TRBJ1-6, with D possibly TRBD1 on 6 matching bases. V lost 0 bases and J lost 13, with 11 bases in between. CDR3 length: 13 amino acids. The germline V gene has CDR1 SGDLS and CDR2 YYNGEE. CDR3 nucleotide sequence: TGTGCCAGCAGCGTAGACAGGGATAGGCCCCTCCACTTT. It yields the protein CASSVDRDRPLHF.

The chain links TRBV19 to TRBJ1-5, with 11 bases identical to TRBD1. J was trimmed by 6 bases and V by 6 bases; bases with no gene match: 10. The CDR3 runs to 16 residues. CDR1 and CDR2 from the germline V gene are LNHDA and SQIVND (reference sequence). The chain's CDR3 is CASRGQGAQRGQPQHF. Written as DNA, the CDR3 is TGTGCCAGTAGAGGACAGGGGGCGCAGAGAGGTCAGCCCCAGCATTTT.

The V gene is TRBV7-2, the J gene TRBJ2-1; 7 bases are shared with TRBD2. The length of the CDR3 is 15 residues. V shed 4 bases and J 1 base; nucleotides not matched to a gene: 4. Germline lookup yields CDR1 SGHTA and CDR2 FQGNSA. CDR3 loop: CASSSGGRSYNEQFF. The DNA for the CDR3 is TGTGCCAGCAGCTCGGGGGGTCGGTCCTACAATGAGCAGTTCTTC.

The gene calls are TRBV5-1 and TRBJ2-3; tentative D call: TRBD1 (6 bases). The V gene lost 0 bases and the J gene lost 8 bases, with 16 bases spanning the gap. Germline CDR1 reads SGHRS; CDR2 reads YFSETQ. The CDR3 is made up of 15 amino acids. The CDR3 sequence: CASSLGLARGATQYF. In DNA form, the CDR3 reads TGCGCCAGCAGCTTGGGTTTGGCCAGGGGCGCTACGCAGTATTTT.

The chain couples TRBV6-1 to TRBJ2-3; 13 nucleotides match TRBD2. The CDR3 totals 18 residues. The V segment lost 4 bases and the J segment 5 bases; nucleotides outside the gene matches: 12. In germline, CDR1 is MNHNS, CDR2 SASEGT. The CDR3 sequence is CASSVGRLAGGREDTQYF. The CDR3 nucleotides are TGTGCCAGCAGTGTCGGCAGACTAGCGGGGGGCCGGGAAGATACGCAGTATTTT.

The rearrangement uses TRBV5-6 and TRBJ1-3, with D possibly matching TRBD1 (5 bases). This CDR3 has 14 residues. Trimming shortened V by 0 bases and J by 3 bases, and 7 bases separated the two germline ends. Germline assignment: CDR1 SGHDT and CDR2 YYEEEE. The CDR3 DNA is TGTGCCAGCAGCTTGGAGGGACTTGGAAACACCATATATTTT. As protein: CASSLEGLGNTIYF.

This chain joins TRBV2 and TRBJ2-7; 9 bases agree with TRBD1. Germline CDR1 is SNHLY and CDR2 is FYNNEI. The J segment lost 4 bases and the V segment lost 4 bases, leaving 2 bases of the junction unmatched. The CDR3 extends over 13 amino acids. The CDR3 region is CASSGTGAYEQYF. Here the CDR3 DNA reads TGTGCCAGCAGTGGGACAGGGGCATACGAGCAGTACTTC. The whole variable domain, remainder taken from reference TRBV2 and TRBJ2-7, is EPEVTQTPSHQVTQMGQEVILRCVPISNHLYFYWYRQILGQKVEFLVSFYNNEISEKSEIFDDQFSVERPDGSNFTLKIRSTKLEDSAMYFCASSGTGAYEQYFGPGTRLTVT.

This chain connects TRBV11-1 to TRBJ2-7, with 10 nucleotides matching TRBD1. The V gene's germline CDR1 is SGHAT and CDR2 FQDESV (reference sequence). V shed 5 bases and J 6 bases; nucleotides not matched to a gene: 7. The CDR3 spans 14 residues. This CDR3 reads CASSLRQGAGEQYF. Written as DNA, the CDR3 is TGTGCCAGCAGCCTTCGACAGGGGGCAGGCGAGCAGTACTTC. Full variable domain (remainder filled in from reference TRBV11-1 and TRBJ2-7): EAEVAQSPRYKITEKSQAVAFWCDPISGHATLYWYRQILGQGPELLVQFQDESVVDDSQLPKDRFSAERLKGVDSTLKIQPAELGDSAMYLCASSLRQGAGEQYFGPGTRLTVT.

This chain joins TRBV10-2 and TRBJ2-2; D might be TRBD1 (6 bases). This CDR3 has 14 residues. CDR1 is WSHSY and CDR2 is SAAADI in the germline V gene. V gave up 3 bases and J gave up 3 bases, with 8 bases separating them. As DNA, the CDR3 is TGCGCCAGCAGTGACAACAGGGACACCGGGGAGCTGTTTTTT. It encodes CASSDNRDTGELFF.